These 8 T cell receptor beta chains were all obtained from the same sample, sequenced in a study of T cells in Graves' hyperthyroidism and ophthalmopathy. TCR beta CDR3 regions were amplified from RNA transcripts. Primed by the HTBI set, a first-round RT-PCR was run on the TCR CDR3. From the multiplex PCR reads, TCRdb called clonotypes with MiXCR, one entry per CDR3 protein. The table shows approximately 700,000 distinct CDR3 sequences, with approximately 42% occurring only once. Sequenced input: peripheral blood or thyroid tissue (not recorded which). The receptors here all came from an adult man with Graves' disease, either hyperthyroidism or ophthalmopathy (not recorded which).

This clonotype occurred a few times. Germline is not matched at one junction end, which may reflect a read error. The CDR3 sequence is CASSYWGTEAYEQYF. The CDR3 DNA reads as TGTGCCAGCAGTTACTGGGGGACAGAGGCCTACGAGCAGTACTTC. This chain connects TRBV10-3 to TRBJ2-7; TRBD1 matches 7 bases. This CDR3 is built from 15 residues. CDR1 is ENHRY, CDR2 SYGVKD, per germline.

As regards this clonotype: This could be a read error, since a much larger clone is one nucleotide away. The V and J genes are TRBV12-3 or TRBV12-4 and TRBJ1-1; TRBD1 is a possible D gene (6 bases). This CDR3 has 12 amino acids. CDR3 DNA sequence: TGTGCCAGCCGAGGGGGGAACACTGAAGCTTCCTTT. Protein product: CASRGGNTEASF.

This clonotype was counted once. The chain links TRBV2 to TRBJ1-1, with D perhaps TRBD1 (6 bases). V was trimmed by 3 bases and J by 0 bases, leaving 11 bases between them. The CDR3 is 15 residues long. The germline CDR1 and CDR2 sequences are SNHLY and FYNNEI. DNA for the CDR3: TGTGCCAGCAGTGATTTTAAGGGGGTGAACACTGAAGCTTTCTTT. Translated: CASSDFKGVNTEAFF. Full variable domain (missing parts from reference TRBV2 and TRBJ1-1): EPEVTQTPSHQVTQMGQEVILRCVPISNHLYFYWYRQILGQKVEFLVSFYNNEISEKSEIFDDQFSVERPDGSNFTLKIRSTKLEDSAMYFCASSDFKGVNTEAFFGQGTRLTVV.

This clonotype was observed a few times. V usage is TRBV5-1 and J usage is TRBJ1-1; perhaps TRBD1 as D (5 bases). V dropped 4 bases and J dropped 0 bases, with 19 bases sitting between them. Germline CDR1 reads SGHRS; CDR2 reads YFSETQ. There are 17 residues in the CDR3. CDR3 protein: CASSLVQNQGLNTEAFF. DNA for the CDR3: TGCGCCAGCAGCCTAGTACAGAACCAGGGCCTGAACACTGAAGCTTTCTTT. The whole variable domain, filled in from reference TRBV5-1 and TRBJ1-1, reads KAGVTQTPRYLIKTRGQQVTLSCSPISGHRSVSWYQQTPGQGLQFLFEYFSETQRNKGNFPGRFSGRQFSNSRSEMNVSTLELGDSALYLCASSLVQNQGLNTEAFFGQGTRLTVV.

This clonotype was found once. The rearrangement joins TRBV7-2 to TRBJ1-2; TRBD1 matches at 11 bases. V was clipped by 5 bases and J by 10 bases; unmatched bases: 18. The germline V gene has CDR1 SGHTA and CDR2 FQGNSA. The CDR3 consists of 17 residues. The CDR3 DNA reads TGTGCCAGCAGCCTGGGTAAGGAAAGGACAGGGGGCGAGGACTACACCTTC. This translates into CASSLGKERTGGEDYTF.

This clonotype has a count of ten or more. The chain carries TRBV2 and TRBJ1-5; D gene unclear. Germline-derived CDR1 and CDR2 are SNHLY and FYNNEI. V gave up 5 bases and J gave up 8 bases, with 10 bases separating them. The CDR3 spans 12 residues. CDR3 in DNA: TGTGCCAGCAGTCCCGAAACGGAGCCCCAGCATTTT. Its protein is CASSPETEPQHF.

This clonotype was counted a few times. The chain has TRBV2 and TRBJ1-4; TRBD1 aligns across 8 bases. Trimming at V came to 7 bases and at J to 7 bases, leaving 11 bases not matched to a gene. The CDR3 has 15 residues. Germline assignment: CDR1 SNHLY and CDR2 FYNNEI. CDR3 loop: CASTTNRGWFEKLFF. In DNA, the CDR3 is TGTGCCAGCACCACAAACAGGGGGTGGTTTGAAAAACTGTTTTTT.

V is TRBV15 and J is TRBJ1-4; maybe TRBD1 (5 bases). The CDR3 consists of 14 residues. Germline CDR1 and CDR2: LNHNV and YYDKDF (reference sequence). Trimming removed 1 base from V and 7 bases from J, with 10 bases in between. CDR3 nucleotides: TGTGCCACCAGCAGAGTGACAGTTGGTGAAAAACTGTTTTTT. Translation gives CATSRVTVGEKLFF.